This T cell receptor (beta chain) is from a study of blood T cells in healthy people across ages. The CDR3 loop spans 13 amino acids. Per germline, CDR1 SGHTA and CDR2 FQGNSA. Trimming at V came to 5 bases and at J to 8 bases, leaving 6 bases not matched to a gene. General study results and limits: Per million T cells, TCR beta diversity dropped about linearly as age rose.

There are many counts of this clonotype. Its antigen is unknown. A sample-barcoded 5' primer and a J-beta primer mix were used in a second PCR of about 7 to 11 cycles. TCRdb itself ran the 5' RACE reads through MiXCR, one entry per CDR3 protein. The sample yields roughly 800,000 distinct CDR3 sequences, more than 45% seen once. The V and J genes are TRBV7-2 and TRBJ1-2; 9 bases match TRBD1. The sequenced sample was blood. This TCR derives from a man aged 30 to 45 in good health. CDR3 amino acids: CASSPGQGEGYTF. In nucleotides, the CDR3 is TGTGCCAGCAGCCCGGGACAGGGCGAAGGCTACACCTTC.